This T cell receptor (beta chain) is drawn from a study of cytomegalovirus exposure and HLA in healthy donors. The length of the CDR3 is 17 residues. The V gene end was trimmed by 3 bases and the J gene end by 7 bases; junction bases not matched to a gene: 15. Germline V gene lookup returns CDR1 LNHNV and CDR2 YYDKDF (reference sequence). Researchers ran the PCR with 60 Vbeta and 13 Jbeta primers. The repertoire was sequenced with immunoSEQ multiplex PCR; TCRdb's copy has only in-frame clones and lacks some. The sample holds approximately 170,000 clones, around 76% seen once. Of note for this clone: Its antigen is unidentified.

Study-wide findings and caveats: A few V segments could not be told apart, such as TRBV6-2 and TRBV6-3, and were left out. In a later analysis, parvovirus B19, influenza, CMV and Epstein-Barr virus appeared linked to several top co-occurrence clusters.

The J gene is TRBJ2-3, the V gene TRBV15; TRBD2 matches at 8 bases. The sequenced sample consisted of PBMCs. This TCR was recovered from a woman aged 40 to 50 in good health and CMV-seronegative. CDR3 in amino acids: CATSSIDSGSKGNTQYF. CDR3 DNA sequence: TGTGCCACCAGCAGTATCGACAGCGGGAGTAAGGGAAATACGCAGTATTTT.